This T cell receptor (beta chain) was sequenced during a study of blood T cell repertoires in COVID-19. Study-level information: COVID-19 samples, acute and convalescent, were from the United States, Italy and Spain. Sources were T cells, B-cell-depleted T cells, or PBMCs; the material itself was cDNA or gDNA.

While infection was still active, Seattle patients were enrolled and then followed longitudinally. Germline lookup yields CDR1 SGHTA and CDR2 FQGNSA. This CDR3 is 14 amino acids long. J was trimmed by 11 bases and V by 2 bases; bases with no gene match: 2. Per the study methods: Reference gene primer amplification gave nucleated cell count estimates. Produced via immunoSEQ multiplex PCR; TCRdb's table is partial and in-frame only. V, J and clone size reflect that table, while D and trimming were determined from the DNA. The repertoire consists of about 150,000 clones, with around 85% occurring once and the leading ten covering 0.63%.

This TCR came from a man aged 55 to 70 with COVID-19, enrolled during active disease. The sequenced sample consisted of peripheral blood. The rearrangement uses TRBV7-2 and TRBJ1-6; 11 bases fit TRBD1. CDR3 DNA sequence: TGTGCCAGCAGCTTAAGGGACAGGGGGACACCCCTCCACTTT. Protein product: CASSLRDRGTPLHF.